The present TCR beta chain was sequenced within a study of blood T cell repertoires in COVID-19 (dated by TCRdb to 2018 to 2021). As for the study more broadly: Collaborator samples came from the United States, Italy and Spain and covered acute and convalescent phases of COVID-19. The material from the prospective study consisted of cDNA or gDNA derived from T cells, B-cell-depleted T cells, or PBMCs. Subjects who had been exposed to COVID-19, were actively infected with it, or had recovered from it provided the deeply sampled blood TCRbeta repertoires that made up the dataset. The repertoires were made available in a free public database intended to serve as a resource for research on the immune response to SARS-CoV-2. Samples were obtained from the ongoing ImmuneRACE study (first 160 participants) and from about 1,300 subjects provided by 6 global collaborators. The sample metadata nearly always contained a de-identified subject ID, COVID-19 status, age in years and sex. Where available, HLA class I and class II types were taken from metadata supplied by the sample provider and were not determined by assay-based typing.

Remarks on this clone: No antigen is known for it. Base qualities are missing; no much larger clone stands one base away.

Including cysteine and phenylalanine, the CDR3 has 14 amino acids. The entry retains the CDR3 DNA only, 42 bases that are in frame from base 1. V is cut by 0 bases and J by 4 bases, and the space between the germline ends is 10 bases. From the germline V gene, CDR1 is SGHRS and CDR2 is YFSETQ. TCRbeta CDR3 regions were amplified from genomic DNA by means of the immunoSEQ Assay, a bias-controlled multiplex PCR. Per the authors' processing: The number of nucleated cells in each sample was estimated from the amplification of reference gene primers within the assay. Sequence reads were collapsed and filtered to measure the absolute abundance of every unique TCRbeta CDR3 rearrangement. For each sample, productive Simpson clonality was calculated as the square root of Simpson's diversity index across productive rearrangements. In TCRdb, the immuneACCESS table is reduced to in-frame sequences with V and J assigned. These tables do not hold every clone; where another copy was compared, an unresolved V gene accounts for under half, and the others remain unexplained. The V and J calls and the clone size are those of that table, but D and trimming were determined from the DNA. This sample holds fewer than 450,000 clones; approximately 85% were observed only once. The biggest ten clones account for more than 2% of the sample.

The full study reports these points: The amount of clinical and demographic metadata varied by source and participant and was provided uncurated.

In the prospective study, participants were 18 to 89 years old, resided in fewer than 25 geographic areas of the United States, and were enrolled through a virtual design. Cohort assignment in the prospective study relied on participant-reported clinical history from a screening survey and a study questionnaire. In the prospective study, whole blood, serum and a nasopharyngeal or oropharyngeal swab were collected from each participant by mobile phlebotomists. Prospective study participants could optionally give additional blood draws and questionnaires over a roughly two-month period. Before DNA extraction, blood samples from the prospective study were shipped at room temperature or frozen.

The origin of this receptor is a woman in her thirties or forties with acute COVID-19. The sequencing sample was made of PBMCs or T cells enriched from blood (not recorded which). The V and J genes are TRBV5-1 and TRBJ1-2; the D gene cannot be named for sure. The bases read TGCGCCAGCAGCTTGGTGCCGGTTAGCTATGGCTACACCTTC. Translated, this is CASSLVPVSYGYTF.